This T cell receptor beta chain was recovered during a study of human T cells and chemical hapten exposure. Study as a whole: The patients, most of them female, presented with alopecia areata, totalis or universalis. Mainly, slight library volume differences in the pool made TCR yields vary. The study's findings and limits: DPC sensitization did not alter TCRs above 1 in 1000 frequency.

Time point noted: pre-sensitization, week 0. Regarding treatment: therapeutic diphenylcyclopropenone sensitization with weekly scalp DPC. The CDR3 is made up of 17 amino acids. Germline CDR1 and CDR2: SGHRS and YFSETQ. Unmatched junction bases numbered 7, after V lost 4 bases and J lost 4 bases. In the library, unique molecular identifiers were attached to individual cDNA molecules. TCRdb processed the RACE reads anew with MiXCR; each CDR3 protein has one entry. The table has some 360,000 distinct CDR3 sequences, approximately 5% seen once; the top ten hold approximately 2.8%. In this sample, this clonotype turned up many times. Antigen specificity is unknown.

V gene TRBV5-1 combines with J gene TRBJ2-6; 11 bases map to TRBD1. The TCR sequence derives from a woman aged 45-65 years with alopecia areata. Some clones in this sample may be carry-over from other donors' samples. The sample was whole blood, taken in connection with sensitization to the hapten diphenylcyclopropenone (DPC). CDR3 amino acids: CASSPGQGAGGANVLTF. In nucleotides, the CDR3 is TGCGCCAGCAGCCCAGGACAGGGGGCGGGAGGGGCCAACGTCCTGACTTTC. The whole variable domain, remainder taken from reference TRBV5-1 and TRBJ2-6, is KAGVTQTPRYLIKTRGQQVTLSCSPISGHRSVSWYQQTPGQGLQFLFEYFSETQRNKGNFPGRFSGRQFSNSRSEMNVSTLELGDSALYLCASSPGQGAGGANVLTFGAGSRLTVL.